This T cell receptor (beta chain) stems from a study of T cell repertoires in cytomegalovirus infection. Germline CDR1 reads DFQATT; CDR2 reads SNEGSKA (reference sequence). CDR3 length: 14 amino acids. V was cut by 1 base and J by 7 bases, with 16 bases left in between. This clonotype came up once. Its antigen is as yet unknown. From the reads, TCRdb called clonotypes with MiXCR, one entry per CDR3 protein. The sample carries hundreds of thousands of distinct CDR3 sequences, about 30% recorded once. Regarding the study as a whole: There were HLA-C-restricted CMV-specific TCR beta clonotypes dominating the ex vivo response.

The sequence was collected from a human donor in good health (CMV status not recorded). Some clones in this sample may be carry-over from other donors' samples. This chain uses TRBV20-1 with TRBJ1-2, with no clear D. The sequences come from cultured PBMCs, collected from culture after CMV antigen stimulation. CDR3: CSARAPHYSLGYTF. The CDR3 nucleotides read TGCAGTGCTAGAGCCCCCCATTACTCCCTTGGCTACACCTTC.